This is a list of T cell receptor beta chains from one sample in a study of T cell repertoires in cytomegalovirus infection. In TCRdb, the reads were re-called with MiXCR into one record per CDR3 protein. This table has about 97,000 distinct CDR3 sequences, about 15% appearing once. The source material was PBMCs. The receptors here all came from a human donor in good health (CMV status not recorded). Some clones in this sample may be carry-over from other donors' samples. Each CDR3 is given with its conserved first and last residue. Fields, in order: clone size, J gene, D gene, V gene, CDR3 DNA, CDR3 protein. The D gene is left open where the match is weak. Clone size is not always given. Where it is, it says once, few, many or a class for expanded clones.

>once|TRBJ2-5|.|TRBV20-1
TGCAGTGCCCCCGTGGAGGGCCCTTGGGAGACCCAGTACTTC
CSAPVEGPWETQYF
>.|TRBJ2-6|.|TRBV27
TGTGCCAGCACCTCTAGCCCCGGGGCCAACGTCCTGACTTTC
CASTSSPGANVLTF
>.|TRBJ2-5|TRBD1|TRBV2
TGTGCCAGCAGCACACAGGGGGCGGCTGAGACCCAGTACTTC
CASSTQGAAETQYF
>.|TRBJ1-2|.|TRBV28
TGTGCCACCCTTTCAACCCGTCTTAAGGGGGACGATGGCTACACCTTC
CATLSTRLKGDDGYTF
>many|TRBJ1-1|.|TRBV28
TGTGCCAGCAGTTTCCGTCAGGGGCAGAACACTGAAGCTTTCTTT
CASSFRQGQNTEAFF
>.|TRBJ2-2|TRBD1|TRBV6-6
TGTGCCAGCAGTCCGGGACAGGGTACCGGGGAGCTGATTTTT
CASSPGQGTGELIF
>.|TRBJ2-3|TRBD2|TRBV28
TGTGCCAGCAGTTTCCTTGGGACTAGCGGGAGCACAGATACGCAGTATTTT
CASSFLGTSGSTDTQYF
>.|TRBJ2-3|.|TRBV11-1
TGTGCCAGCAGCTTAGCGGGCCAAACCACAGATACGCAGTATTTT
CASSLAGQTTDTQYF
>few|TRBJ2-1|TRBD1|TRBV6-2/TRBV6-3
TGTGCCAGCAGTTACCGAACCGGGACAGGGGGAGGTTACAATGAGCAGTTCTTC
CASSYRTGTGGGYNEQFF
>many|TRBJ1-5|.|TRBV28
TGTGCCAGCAGTCGACAGCGCAATCAGCCCCAGCATTTT
CASSRQRNQPQHF
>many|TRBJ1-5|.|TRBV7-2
TGTGCCAGCAGCTTCAGGGTCGGACAGCCCCAGCATTTT
CASSFRVGQPQHF
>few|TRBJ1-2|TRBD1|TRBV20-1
TGCAGTGCTACAAATTACCAGGGGGGGTCTAGATTTGGCTACACCTTC
CSATNYQGGSRFGYTF
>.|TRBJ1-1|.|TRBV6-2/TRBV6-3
TGTGCCAGCAGTCCCGCGGGGGGGGGCACTGAAGCTTTCTTT
CASSPAGGGTEAFF
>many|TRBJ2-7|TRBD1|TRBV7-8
TGTGCCAGCAGTCTCAGTCCGGGCACGGGACAGAACTACGAGCAGTACTTC
CASSLSPGTGQNYEQYF
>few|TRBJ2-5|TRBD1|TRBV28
TGTGCCAGCAGTTTATACGACAGGGTGGGGACCCAGTACTTC
CASSLYDRVGTQYF
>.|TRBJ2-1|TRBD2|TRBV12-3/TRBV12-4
TGTGCCAGCAGTTCCTCGACTAGCGGGCAAGCCTCCTACAATGAGCAGTTCTTC
CASSSSTSGQASYNEQFF
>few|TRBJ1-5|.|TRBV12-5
TGTGCTAGTGGTTTAGGGGCCACCACATATCCACAGCCCCAGCATTTT
CASGLGATTYPQPQHF
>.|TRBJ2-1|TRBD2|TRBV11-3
TGTGCCAGCAGCTTAAGCGGGACTAGTAATGAGCAGTTCTTC
CASSLSGTSNEQFF
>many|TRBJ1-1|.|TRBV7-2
TGTGCCAGCAGCTTAAGGGGGGGCGAGAACACTGAAGCTTTCTTT
CASSLRGGENTEAFF
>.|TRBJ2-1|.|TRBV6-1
TGTGCCAGCAGTGTCGGGGCAAAATACAATGATCAGTTCTTC
CASSVGAKYNDQFF
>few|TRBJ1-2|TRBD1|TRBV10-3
TGTGCCATCAGTGACCCAGGGGGGGACCGATATGGCTACACCTTC
CAISDPGGDRYGYTF
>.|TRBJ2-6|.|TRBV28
TGTGCCAGCAGTACTTCTGGGGGCGCGGCCAACGTCCTGACTTTC
CASSTSGGAANVLTF
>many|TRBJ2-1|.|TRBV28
TGTGCCAGCAGTTTAAACAGGTACAATGAGCAGTTCTTC
CASSLNRYNEQFF
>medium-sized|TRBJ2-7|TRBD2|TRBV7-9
TGTGCCAGCAGCTCTGTCGGGGGGGAATTCTACGAGCAGTACTTC
CASSSVGGEFYEQYF
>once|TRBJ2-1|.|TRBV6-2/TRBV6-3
TGTGCCAGCACGAACGGCCTTGAAGGAGGAAGCAATGAGCAGTTCTTC
CASTNGLEGGSNEQFF
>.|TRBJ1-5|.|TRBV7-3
TGTGCCAGCAGCTTAAACTACAACCAGCCCCAGCATTTT
CASSLNYNQPQHF
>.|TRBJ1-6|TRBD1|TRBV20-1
TGCAGTGCCAGCAGACCCGGGACAGGGTCTTCTTCACCCCTCCACTTT
CSASRPGTGSSSPLHF
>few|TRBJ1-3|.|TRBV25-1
TGTGCCAGCAGTCAAGTGGAGGGAAACACCATATATTTT
CASSQVEGNTIYF
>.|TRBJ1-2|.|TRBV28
TGTGCCAGCAGTTTAGTGCAGGGAGACTATGGCTACACCTTC
CASSLVQGDYGYTF
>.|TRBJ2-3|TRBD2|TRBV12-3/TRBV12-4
TGTGCCAGCAGTTTAGGTACTAGCGGGGGCAGCACAGATACGCAGTATTTT
CASSLGTSGGSTDTQYF
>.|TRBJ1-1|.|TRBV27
TGTGCCAGCAGTTTAAGTAGAGAAAACACTGAAGCTTTCTTT
CASSLSRENTEAFF
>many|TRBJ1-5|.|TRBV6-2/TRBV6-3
TGTGCCAGCAGCACGCAGGGCCCCGGGCCCCAGCATTTT
CASSTQGPGPQHF
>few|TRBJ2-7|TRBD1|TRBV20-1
TGCAGTGCCCCCGAAGGACGGACAGGGTCCTACGAGCAGTACTTC
CSAPEGRTGSYEQYF
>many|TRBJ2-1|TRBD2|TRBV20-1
TGCAGTGCTAGAGATCGAACTAGCGGGGGACACAATGAGCAGTTCTTC
CSARDRTSGGHNEQFF
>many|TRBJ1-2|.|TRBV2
TGTGCCAGCAGTGAAGTCTCCTGGGATGGCTACACCTTC
CASSEVSWDGYTF
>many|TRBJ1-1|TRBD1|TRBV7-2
TGTGCCAGCAGCCTTACCGGGACAGGGGGATGGAGCACTGAAGCTTTCTTT
CASSLTGTGGWSTEAFF
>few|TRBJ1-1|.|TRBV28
TGTGCCAGCAGTTTGGAAGTCCCAAGGAAAACTGAAGCTTTCTTT
CASSLEVPRKTEAFF
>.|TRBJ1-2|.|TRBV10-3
TGTGCCATCAGTCAGTCTTGGGCAGATCAACTCTATGGCTACACCTTC
CAISQSWADQLYGYTF
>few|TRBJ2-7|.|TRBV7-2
TGTGCCAGCAGCTCAGACCCTAGTACGCAGTACTTC
CASSSDPSTQYF